This T cell receptor beta chain came from a study of blood T cell repertoires in COVID-19. Looking at the study overall: The samples span acute and convalescent COVID-19 from the United States, Italy and Spain. PBMCs, B-cell-depleted T cells, or T cells provided the cDNA or gDNA that made up the material.

Trimming left V 1 base short and J 0 bases short, with 7 bases between. The CDR3 consists of 14 residues. Looked up from germline, CDR1 is SGHRS and CDR2 is YFSETQ. Original handling: Counts of nucleated cells, estimated from reference gene primer amplification, were obtained. Data came from immunoSEQ multiplex PCR; TCRdb stores just in-frame clones and leaves some out. V and J calls and clone size are those listed in that table; D and trimming were worked out from the DNA. Among about 190,000 clones listed, around 79% were seen once. This clonotype originated in a woman aged 45-60 years with acute or convalescent COVID-19. The rearrangement links TRBV5-1 to TRBJ1-1; D uncertain. Sequenced input: peripheral blood. The CDR3 nucleotides are TGCGCCAGCAGCTTGAAGGAGTTGAACACTGAAGCTTTCTTT. This sequence encodes CASSLKELNTEAFF.